The 13 T cell receptor beta chains presented below share a single source sample, sequenced in a study of blood T cell repertoires in COVID-19. Clones were sequenced by immunoSEQ multiplex PCR, and TCRdb holds only the in-frame ones, with some missing. The table records 150,000 to 200,000 clones, about 83% of them present only once. Sequenced: peripheral blood. The receptors here all came from a man in his 70s who had recovered from COVID-19.

This chain joins TRBV18 and TRBJ1-3; 7 bases fit TRBD1. Trimming at V came to 0 bases and at J to 2 bases, leaving 7 bases not matched to a gene. The CDR3 is 17 amino acids. CDR1 and CDR2 (germline): KGHSH, LQKENI. This CDR3 is CASSPPSLQGAGNTIYF. The CDR3 nucleotides read TGTGCCAGCTCACCACCTTCCCTTCAGGGGGCTGGAAACACCATATATTTT.

The V and J genes are TRBV28 and TRBJ1-2; D is unclear. CDR1 is MDHEN and CDR2 is SYDVKM in the germline V gene. V was clipped by 1 base and J by 5 bases, with 5 bases between them. The CDR3 is 12 residues long. The CDR3 is CASSLSGYGYTF. The CDR3 DNA reads as TGTGCCAGCAGTTTATCAGGTTATGGCTACACCTTC.

The chain combines TRBV19 with TRBJ1-1; D unresolved. This CDR3 is 14 amino acids long. Germline V gene sequence: CDR1 LNHDA, CDR2 SQIVND (reference sequence). V was trimmed by 3 bases and J by 4 bases, leaving 12 bases between them. The CDR3 loop reads CASSMGGGFTEAFF. CDR3 in DNA: TGTGCCAGTAGTATGGGTGGCGGTTTCACTGAAGCTTTCTTT.

The CDR3 reads CASSAPTGNTEAFF. The CDR3 coding sequence is TGTGCCAGCAGCGCACCGACGGGGAACACTGAAGCTTTCTTT. The chain employs TRBV9 and TRBJ1-1, with no clear D. The ends were cut back, 3 bases at V and 1 base at J, with 10 bases in the middle. CDR3 length: 14 residues. CDR1 is SGDLS and CDR2 is YYNGEE in the germline V gene.

This clone was detected only once. The V and J genes are TRBV7-2 and TRBJ2-3; D not resolved. V lost 3 bases and J 2 bases, leaving 6 bases between the germline ends. From germline, CDR1 is SGHTA and CDR2 FQGNSA. This CDR3 is built from 13 residues. Here the CDR3 reads CASSLSDTDTQYF. The CDR3 DNA is TGTGCCAGCAGCTTGTCAGACACAGATACGCAGTATTTT.

Comments on this clone: This CDR3 is also generated by other DNA sequences in the sample. Here the CDR3 DNA reads TGCGCCAGCAGCTTGGGCGCAGAGACCCAGTACTTC. Translation gives CASSLGAETQYF. The chain has TRBV5-1 and TRBJ2-5; D unclear. This CDR3 spans 12 amino acids. Between the trimmed V and J ends, which lost 0 bases and 4 bases, there was a span of 4 bases. CDR1 SGHRS and CDR2 YFSETQ come from the germline V gene.

The J gene is TRBJ2-1, the V gene TRBV27; 9 bases are a match to TRBD2. This CDR3 contains 15 residues. V lost 6 bases, J lost 2 bases, and 5 bases stayed unmatched. Germline loops: CDR1 MNHEY, CDR2 SMNVEV (reference sequence). CDR3 DNA: TGTGCCAGCAGATTTAGCGGGAGAACCTACAATGAGCAGTTCTTC. Its translation: CASRFSGRTYNEQFF.

V gene TRBV7-9 combines with J gene TRBJ2-5; a weak D match, TRBD2 (5 bases). This CDR3 is built from 15 residues. CDR1 and CDR2 from the germline V gene are SEHNR and FQNEAQ (reference sequence). The V and J ends lost 5 bases and 5 bases respectively, with 18 bases between them. CDR3 amino acids: CASSERSDGGETQYF. Here the CDR3 DNA reads TGTGCCAGCAGCGAACGGTCGGACGGCGGGGAGACCCAGTACTTC.

The rearrangement links TRBV19 to TRBJ1-1; 8 nucleotides line up with TRBD1. This CDR3 spans 13 amino acids. Germline V gene lookup returns CDR1 LNHDA and CDR2 SQIVND (reference sequence). V lost 5 bases to trimming and J lost 3 bases; unmatched junction nucleotides: 2. CDR3 in amino acids: CASSLDRDTEAFF. The DNA of the CDR3 is TGTGCCAGTAGTCTGGACAGGGACACTGAAGCTTTCTTT.

This chain connects TRBV23-1 to TRBJ2-7, with D possibly being TRBD1 (5 bases). TRBV23-1 is an open reading frame whose function is uncertain. The ends were cut back, 4 bases at V and 3 bases at J, with 16 bases in the middle. The CDR3 extends over 15 amino acids. CDR3 residues: CASSLAGPDLYEQYF. In DNA form, the CDR3 reads TGCGCCAGCAGTCTAGCAGGGCCCGACCTCTACGAGCAGTACTTC.

The V gene is TRBV28, the J gene TRBJ2-7; the D is unclear. CDR1 is MDHEN, CDR2 SYDVKM, per germline. Trimming left V 4 bases short and J 3 bases short, with 7 bases between. This CDR3 is built from 12 residues. The DNA of the CDR3 is TGTGCCAGCAGTTCATACAACTACGAGCAGTACTTC. Amino acid sequence: CASSSYNYEQYF.

The V and J genes are TRBV24-1 and TRBJ1-2; D remains ambiguous. V gave up 1 base and J gave up 8 bases, with 7 bases separating them. Germline V CDR1 and CDR2: KGHDR, SFDVKD. The CDR3 contains 12 residues. The CDR3 DNA is TGTGCCACCAGTGATTTAGAGTACGGCTACACCTTC. It yields the protein CATSDLEYGYTF.

The chain carries TRBV18 and TRBJ2-5; TRBD1 is a possible D gene (6 bases). The CDR3 contains 15 residues. V dropped 4 bases and J dropped 5 bases, with 17 bases sitting between them. CDR1 and CDR2 (germline): KGHSH, LQKENI. The DNA of the CDR3 is TGTGCCAGCTCACTAAACTCTGGGGGCGTGGAGACCCAGTACTTC. Translated, it gives CASSLNSGGVETQYF.